The clone carrying this T cell receptor beta chain has just one count. What it recognizes is unknown. Measured with immunoSEQ multiplex PCR; TCRdb has only the in-frame clones, and not every one. The profile covers 70,000 or so clones, with roughly nine tenths appearing a single time and about 0.29% taken by the ten largest. These data are taken from a study of OX40 agonist ivuxolimab in advanced cancers. Across the study: Ivuxolimab is a fully human IgG2 antibody that activates OX40 (CD134). Patients undergoing dose escalation presented with hepatocellular carcinoma, melanoma, renal cell or head and neck cancer. Partial responses were recorded for three patients, including one with hepatocellular carcinoma and two with cutaneous melanoma. The study, taken as a whole, reports: Still undetermined is the antigen specificity of the expanded peripheral T cells.

Trimming cost V 1 base and J 5 bases, with 11 bases left between them. This CDR3 has 14 amino acids. Germline values: CDR1 SNHLY, CDR2 FYNNEI. This sequence joins TRBV2 and TRBJ1-1, with D tentatively TRBD1 (5 bases). Here the sequenced sample was CD4+ or CD8+ T cells sorted from blood, taken in a trial of the OX40 agonist ivuxolimab. The receptor's source is an adult with an advanced solid tumor such as melanoma, head and neck, liver or kidney cancer. The DNA of the CDR3 is TGTGCCAGCAGTGAAGGTTTTAGGGGTACTGAAGCTTTCTTT. It codes for CASSEGFRGTEAFF. The full variable domain, in which reference TRBV2 and TRBJ1-1 provide the parts outside the CDR3, is EPEVTQTPSHQVTQMGQEVILRCVPISNHLYFYWYRQILGQKVEFLVSFYNNEISEKSEIFDDQFSVERPDGSNFTLKIRSTKLEDSAMYFCASSEGFRGTEAFFGQGTRLTVV.